The clone carrying this TCR beta chain was detected only once. The CDR3 has 12 residues. Germline values: CDR1 MDHEN, CDR2 SYDVKM. V lost 2 bases and J lost 5, with 4 bases in between. The data were taken from a study of OX40 agonist ivuxolimab in advanced cancers. Generated by immunoSEQ multiplex PCR, the TCRdb table keeps only in-frame clones and is missing some. The data contain about 22,000 clones, around 85% of them singletons. No patient had autoimmune disease or received systemic immunosuppression. The TCR was taken from an adult with an advanced solid tumor such as melanoma, head and neck, liver or kidney cancer. The V and J genes are TRBV28 and TRBJ2-1; D gene uncertain. Sequencing used CD4+ or CD8+ T cells sorted from blood, obtained in a trial of the OX40 agonist ivuxolimab. CDR3 bases: TGTGCCAGCAGTTTAGCGGACAATGAGCAGTTCTTC. Amino acids: CASSLADNEQFF.